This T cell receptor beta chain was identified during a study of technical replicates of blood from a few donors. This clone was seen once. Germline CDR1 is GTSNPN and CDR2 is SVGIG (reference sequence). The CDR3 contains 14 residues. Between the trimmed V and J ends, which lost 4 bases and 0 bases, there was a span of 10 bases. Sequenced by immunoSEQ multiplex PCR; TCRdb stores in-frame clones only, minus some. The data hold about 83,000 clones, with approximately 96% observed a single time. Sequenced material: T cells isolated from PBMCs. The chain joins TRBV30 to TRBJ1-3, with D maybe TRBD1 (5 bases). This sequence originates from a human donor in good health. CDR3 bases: TGTGCCTGGATATTCGACAGCTCTGGAAACACCATATATTTT. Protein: CAWIFDSSGNTIYF.